This entry features one TCR beta chain sequence. The antigen is undetermined. The sample originates from a study of cytomegalovirus exposure and HLA in healthy donors. Notes on the study in general: Across donors, most TCRs were seen rarely, yet some public ones were widespread. In a later analysis, across HLA loci, associated TCR counts were highest for DRB1, lowest for HLA-C.

V was shortened by 5 bases and J by 2 bases, with 13 bases between the two germline ends. The V gene's germline CDR1 is SEHNR and CDR2 FQNEAQ (reference sequence). This CDR3 is built from 14 residues. Primers for the PCR totalled 60 Vbeta and 13 Jbeta. Assay used: immunoSEQ multiplex PCR; TCRdb lists only in-frame clones, some missing. This table has 130,000 or so clones, 55% to 75% appearing once. This TCR came from a man in his fifties in good health and CMV-seropositive. The rearrangement joins TRBV7-9 to TRBJ2-7, with D perhaps matching TRBD1 (6 bases). The sample taken for sequencing was PBMCs. This chain's CDR3 is CASSPGQLAYEQYF. The CDR3 DNA is TGTGCCAGCAGCCCCGGACAGCTCGCCTACGAGCAGTACTTC.